The clone carrying this T cell receptor (beta chain) has more than one count but fewer than ten. The antigen remains unidentified. These data belong to a study of T cell repertoires in cytomegalovirus infection. Study at large: Shared public TCR beta signatures pointed to both CMV infection and a matching HLA type.

In TCRdb, the reads were re-called with MiXCR into one record per CDR3 protein. The table lists some 50,000 distinct CDR3 sequences, roughly 22% of them singletons, with approximately 90% in the top ten. The material sequenced was CD8+ T cells from cultured PBMCs, taken from culture after CMV antigen stimulation. This TCR was recovered from a human donor in good health (CMV status not recorded). Some clones in this sample may be carry-over from other donors' samples.

This CDR3 reads CASSYPLDRVSSQDTQYF. The CDR3 bases are TGTGCCAGCAGCTACCCCTTAGACAGGGTATCTTCACAAGATACGCAGTATTTT. V and J are TRBV7-2 and TRBJ2-3; 7 bases are shared with TRBD1. Losses at the gene ends were 4 bases for V and 5 bases for J; bases not matched to a gene: 18. Germline-derived CDR1 and CDR2 are SGHTA and FQGNSA. This CDR3 comprises 18 residues.